The rows below give T cell receptor beta chains drawn from one sample of a study of shared clonotypes between healthy human individuals. TCRdb's table, derived via immunoSEQ multiplex PCR, lists solely in-frame clones and lacks some. The sample consists of more than 1.2 million clones, less than 99% of them appearing once. Sequences were obtained from naive CD4+ T cells sorted from blood. The receptors were gathered from a man aged 25-45 years in good health. CDR3s include the opening cysteine and the closing phenylalanine or tryptophan. D genes are given only for firm matches. The listing skips clone size in some rows; elsewhere it reads once, few, many or a size class.

j_call | d_call | v_call | clone_size | cdr3_aa | cdr3_nt
TRBJ2-7 | TRBD2 | TRBV5-4 | NA | CASSRGLAGGGEQYF | TGTGCCAGCAGCCGCGGACTAGCGGGAGGCGGCGAGCAGTACTTC
TRBJ2-7 | TRBD2 | TRBV29-1 | NA | CSVEDPAGGPYEQYF | TGCAGCGTTGAAGATCCGGCGGGAGGGCCCTACGAGCAGTACTTC
TRBJ2-5 | NA | TRBV9 | NA | CASSVDDSETQYF | TGTGCCAGCAGCGTAGACGACTCGGAGACCCAGTACTTC
TRBJ2-2 | NA | TRBV9 | NA | CASSLWTTTGELFF | TGTGCCAGCAGCCTCTGGACCACGACCGGGGAGCTGTTTTTT
TRBJ2-5 | TRBD2 | TRBV7-7 | NA | CASSSRLAGDGLSNATQYF | TGTGCTAGCAGCAGTCGACTAGCGGGAGATGGGCTATCCAACGCGACCCAGTACTTC
TRBJ1-1 | NA | TRBV28 | NA | CASSYGRREAFF | TGTGCCAGCAGCTACGGACGGCGCGAGGCTTTCTTT
TRBJ2-3 | NA | TRBV6-1 | NA | CASSEAGGTVTDTQYF | TGTGCCAGCAGTGAAGCGGGGGGGACAGTCACAGATACGCAGTATTTT
TRBJ2-7 | NA | TRBV5-8 | NA | CASSPGQRVVYEQYF | TGTGCCAGCAGCCCCGGACAGCGCGTCGTCTACGAGCAGTACTTC
TRBJ2-7 | TRBD2 | TRBV11-2 | NA | CASSLVAGLSYEQYF | TGTGCCAGCAGCTTAGTAGCGGGGCTATCCTACGAGCAGTACTTC
TRBJ1-5 | NA | TRBV7-9 | NA | CASSLAAGIGDQPQHF | TGTGCCAGCAGCTTAGCGGCAGGGATCGGGGATCAGCCCCAGCATTTT
TRBJ2-3 | NA | TRBV7-9 | NA | CASSTGPGASTDTQYF | TGTGCCAGCAGCACAGGACCGGGGGCGAGCACAGATACGCAGTATTTT
TRBJ1-2 | TRBD1 | TRBV18 | NA | CASSPSEGGAGGYTF | TGTGCCAGCTCACCAAGTGAAGGGGGCGCGGGAGGCTACACCTTC
TRBJ2-7 | TRBD2 | TRBV5-4 | NA | CASSPGGGLSYEQYF | TGTGCCAGCAGCCCGGGGGGGGGCTTATCCTACGAGCAGTACTTC
TRBJ1-2 | NA | TRBV6-5 | NA | CASNLFVTAYGYTF | TGTGCCAGCAATTTATTCGTGACAGCCTATGGCTACACCTTC
TRBJ2-1 | NA | TRBV20-1 | once | CSPDHNNEQFF | TGCAGCCCGGATCACAACAATGAGCAGTTCTTC
TRBJ1-5 | NA | TRBV5-1 | NA | CASSQGTLGNQPQHF | TGCGCCAGCAGCCAAGGGACTTTGGGTAATCAGCCCCAGCATTTT
TRBJ2-1 | NA | TRBV11-1 | NA | CASSFHHRGNEQFF | TGTGCCAGCAGCTTCCACCATCGGGGGAATGAGCAGTTCTTC
TRBJ1-3 | NA | TRBV27 | NA | CASSSRISSGNTIYF | TGTGCCAGCAGTTCCCGAATTAGCTCTGGAAACACCATATATTTT
TRBJ2-2 | NA | TRBV7-6 | NA | CASSLSGTGELFF | TGTGCCAGCAGCTTATCAGGAACCGGGGAGCTGTTTTTT
TRBJ2-3 | NA | TRBV27 | NA | CASSLERGLTNTQYF | TGTGCCAGCAGCTTGGAACGGGGGCTCACAAATACGCAGTATTTT
TRBJ1-5 | NA | TRBV28 | NA | CASRSPGPLNQPQHF | TGTGCCAGCAGATCCCCGGGACCACTCAATCAGCCCCAGCATTTT
TRBJ2-3 | NA | TRBV6-5 | NA | CASTSEGTDTQYF | TGTGCCAGCACCTCGGAGGGTACAGATACGCAGTATTTT
TRBJ2-7 | NA | TRBV18 | NA | CASSPPPVTTYEQYF | TGTGCCAGCTCACCCCCTCCGGTGACCACCTACGAGCAGTACTTC
TRBJ1-2 | NA | TRBV9 | NA | CASSPGYGYTF | TGTGCCAGCAGCCCTGGCTATGGCTACACCTTC
TRBJ2-5 | NA | TRBV19 | NA | CASSLSAAGEETQYF | TGTGCCAGTAGTCTTTCGGCGGCAGGGGAAGAGACCCAGTACTTC
TRBJ2-7 | NA | TRBV4-3 | NA | CASSQTEGYEQYF | TGCGCCAGCAGCCAAACTGAGGGCTACGAGCAGTACTTC
TRBJ2-5 | NA | TRBV29-1 | NA | CSERTGETQYF | TGCAGCGAACGGACGGGAGAGACCCAGTACTTC
TRBJ2-3 | TRBD1 | TRBV5-1 | NA | CASKADPGQGDTQYF | TGCGCCAGCAAAGCCGACCCGGGACAGGGAGATACGCAGTATTTT
TRBJ2-3 | TRBD2 | TRBV6-5 | NA | CASSYFSSGRIDTQYF | TGTGCCAGCAGTTACTTCTCCAGCGGGAGGATAGATACGCAGTATTTT
TRBJ1-5 | NA | TRBV18 | NA | CASSPQGANADQPQHF | TGTGCCAGCTCACCCCAGGGAGCCAATGCCGATCAGCCCCAGCATTTT
TRBJ1-2 | NA | TRBV28 | NA | CASSSLLLYGYTF | TGTGCCAGCAGTTCCCTCCTTCTCTATGGCTACACCTTC
TRBJ1-4 | TRBD1 | TRBV7-9 | NA | CASSSGTGYEKLFF | TGTGCCAGCAGCTCGGGGACAGGTTACGAAAAACTGTTTTTT
TRBJ2-3 | NA | TRBV15 | NA | CATSRAPGGPSTDTQYF | TGTGCCACCAGCAGAGCTCCAGGTGGACCTAGCACAGATACGCAGTATTTT
TRBJ1-1 | TRBD1 | TRBV27 | NA | CASRGAGQGSEAFF | TGTGCCAGCAGGGGGGCGGGACAGGGGTCTGAAGCTTTCTTT
TRBJ2-1 | NA | TRBV2 | NA | CASSVEPLLPFGNEQFF | TGTGCCAGCAGTGTCGAGCCATTACTCCCATTTGGCAATGAGCAGTTCTTC
TRBJ2-1 | NA | TRBV10-3 | NA | CAISEFRGSSYNEQFF | TGTGCCATCAGTGAGTTCCGTGGGAGCTCCTACAATGAGCAGTTCTTC
TRBJ2-7 | NA | TRBV6-1 | NA | CASSEGFTPGYEQYF | TGTGCCAGCAGTGAAGGGTTTACACCGGGGTACGAGCAGTACTTC